This TCR beta chain comes out of a study of cytomegalovirus exposure and HLA in healthy donors. A single count supports this clone. Its antigen is unknown. The PCR ran on 60 Vbeta and 13 Jbeta primers. Profiled with immunoSEQ multiplex PCR; TCRdb holds only in-frame clones, not every one. The repertoire consists of roughly 110,000 clones, with about 84% occurring once and the leading ten covering around 2%. Study observations and caveats: Clonal expansion was found to be greater in HLA-associated TCR beta chains than in equally common others in a later analysis. The investigators catalogued 150 or so TCR beta chains as cytomegalovirus-associated.

Sequencing used PBMCs. This clonotype was obtained from a man aged 30 to 45 in good health and CMV-seronegative.

The DNA of the CDR3 is TGTGCCAGCTCGGGGGGGATCGAGCAGTACTTC. Protein sequence: CASSGGIEQYF. The genes are TRBV18 and TRBJ2-7; 7 bases are a match to TRBD2. The junction had 2 bases not matched to a gene; V was cut back by 6 bases and J by 6 bases. Germline V lookup: CDR1 KGHSH, CDR2 LQKENI. The CDR3 is 11 residues long.